A single sample is the source of the 10 T cell receptor beta chains below, sequenced in a study of blood T cell repertoires in COVID-19. The assay was immunoSEQ multiplex PCR, and TCRdb's table has in-frame clones only and misses some. The sample records 190,000 or so clones, 86% being singletons. The material sequenced was peripheral blood. The origin of the receptors is a woman aged 25 to 39 with active or convalescent COVID-19.

V is TRBV2 and J is TRBJ1-5; D not certain. V lost 6 bases, J lost 4 bases, and 10 bases lay in between. The germline V gene encodes CDR1 SNHLY and CDR2 FYNNEI. CDR3 length: 13 amino acids. The CDR3 DNA sequence: TGTGCCAGCAGGGATCAGGAAAATCAGCCCCAGCATTTT. Translation gives CASRDQENQPQHF.

Comments on this clone: Other DNA sequences from this sample encode an identical CDR3 as well. The chain is built from TRBV9 and TRBJ2-5; tentative D call: TRBD2 (5 bases). Per germline, CDR1 SGDLS and CDR2 YYNGEE. Trimming took off 2 bases at V and 5 bases at J, with 13 bases between the two ends. This CDR3 has 14 residues. For the CDR3, the DNA is TGTGCCAGCAGCGTCAATCCCGGGGTGGAGACCCAGTACTTC. Amino acid sequence: CASSVNPGVETQYF.

The chain uses TRBV5-5 and TRBJ2-2; 10 bases fit TRBD2. Germline CDR1 is SGHKS and CDR2 is YYEKEE (reference sequence). CDR3 size: 17 residues. J gave up 4 bases and V 1 base, and 7 bases lay outside the gene matches. CDR3 nucleotide sequence: TGTGCCAGCAGCTTGAGTAGTACTAGCGGGACCACCGGGGAGCTGTTTTTT. Encoded protein: CASSLSSTSGTTGELFF.

This chain joins TRBV6-2 or TRBV6-3 and TRBJ1-2; D unresolved. Germline-derived CDR1 and CDR2 are MNHEY and SVGEGT. V was trimmed by 3 bases and J by 4 bases, leaving 6 bases between them. CDR3 size: 12 residues. The CDR3 protein is CASSYRVYGYTF. The CDR3 DNA sequence: TGTGCCAGCAGTTATCGGGTCTATGGCTACACCTTC.

V usage is TRBV12-3 or TRBV12-4 and J usage is TRBJ1-1; D remains ambiguous. V lost 6 bases and J 8 bases, leaving 13 bases between the germline ends. The CDR3 runs to 12 residues. The CDR3 protein is CASSRPEAEAFF. For the CDR3, the DNA is TGTGCCAGCAGCCGCCCCGAGGCCGAAGCTTTCTTT.

The chain joins TRBV19 to TRBJ2-1; a possible D gene is TRBD2 (6 bases). This CDR3 comprises 19 residues. The germline CDR1 and CDR2 sequences are LNHDA and SQIVND (reference sequence). The germline V and J ends were trimmed by 1 base and 0 bases, with 19 bases remaining between them. CDR3 region: CASSIAQLAKLSSYNEQFF. The CDR3 DNA reads TGTGCCAGTAGTATAGCCCAGCTAGCGAAACTTAGCTCCTACAATGAGCAGTTCTTC. Full variable domain (missing parts from reference TRBV19 and TRBJ2-1): DGGITQSPKYLFRKEGQNVTLSCEQNLNHDAMYWYRQDPGQGLRLIYYSQIVNDFQKGDIAEGYSVSREKKESFPLTVTSAQKNPTAFYLCASSIAQLAKLSSYNEQFFGPGTRLTVL.

The V gene is TRBV9, the J gene TRBJ1-2; a possible D gene is TRBD1 (6 bases). CDR1 and CDR2 (germline): SGDLS, YYNGEE. CDR3 size: 13 residues. V gave up 2 bases and J gave up 8 bases, with 13 bases separating them. The CDR3 nucleotides are TGTGCCAGCAGCGTGACCCAGGGGTACGGCTACACCTTC. Residues: CASSVTQGYGYTF.

The rearrangement joins TRBV19 to TRBJ2-3, with 12 positions matching TRBD2. V trimming: 5 bases; J trimming: 2 bases; junction bases outside the gene matches: 8. The germline gives CDR1 LNHDA, CDR2 SQIVND (reference sequence). CDR3 size: 17 residues. CDR3 sequence reads: CASSSPSGRGLTDTQYF. The CDR3 DNA reads TGTGCCAGTAGTTCCCCTAGCGGGAGGGGACTCACAGATACGCAGTATTTT.

The chain employs TRBV6-1 and TRBJ2-1; 12 positions agree with TRBD2. With V trimmed by 1 base and J by 9 bases, 4 bases remained unmatched. Germline V gene data show CDR1 as MNHNS and CDR2 as SASEGT. The CDR3 is 15 residues long. CDR3 sequence (DNA): TGTGCCAGCAGTGAAGTGGCTAGCGGGGGGGGTGAGCAGTTCTTC. This codes for CASSEVASGGGEQFF.

The chain employs TRBV9 and TRBJ1-4; D unclear. The CDR3 is 15 amino acids. Germline V gene lookup returns CDR1 SGDLS and CDR2 YYNGEE. V shed 4 bases and J shed 0 bases, with 10 bases lying between them. This chain's CDR3 is CASSPGSATNEKLFF. CDR3 nucleotide sequence: TGTGCCAGCAGCCCGGGATCTGCAACTAATGAAAAACTGTTTTTT. The variable domain in full, with the rest retrieved from reference TRBV9 and TRBJ1-4, is DSGVTQTPKHLITATGQRVTLRCSPRSGDLSVYWYQQSLDQGLQFLIQYYNGEERAKGNILERFSAQQFPDLHSELNLSSLELGDSALYFCASSPGSATNEKLFFGSGTQLSVL.